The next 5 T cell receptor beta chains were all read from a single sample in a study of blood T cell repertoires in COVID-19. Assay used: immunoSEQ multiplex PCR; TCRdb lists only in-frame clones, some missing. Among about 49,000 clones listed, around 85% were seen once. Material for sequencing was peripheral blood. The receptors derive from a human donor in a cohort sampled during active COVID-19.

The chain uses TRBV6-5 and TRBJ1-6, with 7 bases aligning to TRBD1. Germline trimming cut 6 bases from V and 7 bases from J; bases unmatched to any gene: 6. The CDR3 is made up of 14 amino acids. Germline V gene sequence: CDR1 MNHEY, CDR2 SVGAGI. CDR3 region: CASSNRGGNSPLHF. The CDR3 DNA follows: TGTGCCAGCAGCAACAGGGGTGGGAATTCACCCCTCCACTTT.

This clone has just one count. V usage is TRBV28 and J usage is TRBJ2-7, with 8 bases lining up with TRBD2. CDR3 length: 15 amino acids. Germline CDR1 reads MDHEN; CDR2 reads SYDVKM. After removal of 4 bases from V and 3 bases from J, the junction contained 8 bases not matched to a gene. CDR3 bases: TGTGCCAGCAGTTCGCCCGGGGGGGGGCTCTACGAGCAGTACTTC. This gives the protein CASSSPGGGLYEQYF.

CDR3 bases: TGTGCCTGGAAGCGGGGGCGCACAGATACGCAGTATTTT. Translated: CAWKRGRTDTQYF. This chain uses TRBV30 with TRBJ2-3; 8 bases are shared with TRBD2. V trimming: 4 bases; J trimming: 1 base; junction bases outside the gene matches: 1. CDR3 length: 13 amino acids. Germline V gene lookup returns CDR1 GTSNPN and CDR2 SVGIG (reference sequence).

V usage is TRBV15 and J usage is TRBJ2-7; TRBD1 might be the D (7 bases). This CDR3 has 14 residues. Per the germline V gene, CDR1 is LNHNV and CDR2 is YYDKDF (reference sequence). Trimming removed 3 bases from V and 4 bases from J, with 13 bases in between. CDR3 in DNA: TGTGCCACCAGCAGGACCAGGGGGGCGTACGAGCAGTACTTC. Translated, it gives CATSRTRGAYEQYF.

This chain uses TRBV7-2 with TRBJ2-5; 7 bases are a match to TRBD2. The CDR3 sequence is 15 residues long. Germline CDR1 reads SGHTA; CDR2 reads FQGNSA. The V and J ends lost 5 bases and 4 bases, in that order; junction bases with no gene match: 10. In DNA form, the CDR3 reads TGTGCCAGCAGCCCCCAGCCCGGGACTACAGAGACCCAGTACTTC. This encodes CASSPQPGTTETQYF.